This T cell receptor beta chain originates from a study of Ad26.COV2.S vaccination and SARS-CoV-2 variants. Broader study findings: Total T cell responses, in the TCR breadth and depth analyses, may have been underestimated. Placebo recipients and vaccine recipients were similar in non-spike TCR breadth.

The table lists this clone with a count of one. Its target is unknown. Germline assignment: CDR1 MNHEY and CDR2 SVGAGI. The CDR3 spans 15 residues. Trimming cost V 8 bases and J 6 bases, with 17 bases left between them. Clones were sequenced by immunoSEQ multiplex PCR, and TCRdb holds only the in-frame ones, with some missing. The repertoire holds around 370,000 clones, with 92% as singletons. Specimen: peripheral blood, collected after recovery from COVID-19. The chain carries TRBV6-5 and TRBJ1-6, with D possibly TRBD1 on 5 matching bases. This clonotype originated in a human donor who had recovered from COVID-19. Written as DNA, the CDR3 is TGTGCCAGCGGAGCCCACGGGACGGGTAATTCACCCCTCCACTTT. Translation: CASGAHGTGNSPLHF.